A selection of T cell receptor beta chains follows, all from one sample in a study of shared clonotypes between healthy human individuals. TCRdb's copy holds only in-frame clones and misses some; the assay was immunoSEQ multiplex PCR. Here the sample spans around 600,000 clones, around 97% being singletons. The sequenced sample consisted of naive CD4+ T cells sorted from blood. The receptors derive from a woman younger than 45 in good health. Both conserved end residues are part of each CDR3. The order of the fields is V gene, J gene, clone size, D gene, CDR3 protein, CDR3 DNA. D genes are given only for firm matches. Size tells how often a clone was seen (once, few, many) or the class of an expanded clone, and some rows leave it out.

v_call: TRBV6-1
j_call: TRBJ2-5
clone_size: NA
d_call: TRBD1
cdr3_aa: CASSEVTGQWTQETQYF
cdr3_nt: TGTGCCAGCAGTGAAGTTACGGGACAGTGGACTCAAGAGACCCAGTACTTC

v_call: TRBV5-1
j_call: TRBJ1-3
clone_size: NA
d_call: TRBD1
cdr3_aa: CASSWGQGSGNTIYF
cdr3_nt: TGCGCCAGCAGTTGGGGACAGGGTTCTGGAAACACCATATATTTT

v_call: TRBV13
j_call: TRBJ1-4
clone_size: NA
d_call: NA
cdr3_aa: CASSLAGAGEKLFF
cdr3_nt: TGTGCCAGCAGCTTAGCAGGGGCCGGGGAAAAACTGTTTTTT

v_call: TRBV10-1
j_call: TRBJ2-2
clone_size: NA
d_call: TRBD2
cdr3_aa: CASSLAGVNTGELFF
cdr3_nt: TGCGCCAGCAGTTTAGCGGGAGTAAACACCGGGGAGCTGTTTTTT

v_call: TRBV11-2
j_call: TRBJ2-5
clone_size: NA
d_call: NA
cdr3_aa: CASSDMGETQYF
cdr3_nt: TGTGCCAGCAGCGATATGGGGGAGACCCAGTACTTC

v_call: TRBV11-2
j_call: TRBJ2-3
clone_size: once
d_call: TRBD2
cdr3_aa: CASSPPREETQYF
cdr3_nt: TGTGCCAGCTCCCCACCACGGGAGGAGACGCAGTATTTT

v_call: TRBV7-9
j_call: TRBJ1-5
clone_size: NA
d_call: NA
cdr3_aa: CASSGTDVNQPQHF
cdr3_nt: TGTGCCAGCAGCGGGACGGATGTTAATCAGCCCCAGCATTTT

v_call: TRBV27
j_call: TRBJ2-7
clone_size: once
d_call: NA
cdr3_aa: CASSRGGYEQYF
cdr3_nt: TGTGCCAGCAGTCGTGGGGGCTACGAGCAGTACTTC

v_call: TRBV19
j_call: TRBJ2-7
clone_size: NA
d_call: NA
cdr3_aa: CASSTPGLSYEQYF
cdr3_nt: TGTGCCAGTAGTACCCCGGGGCTGAGCTACGAGCAGTACTTC

v_call: TRBV6-6
j_call: TRBJ2-1
clone_size: NA
d_call: TRBD2
cdr3_aa: CASSPWTSGNYNEQFF
cdr3_nt: TGTGCCAGCAGCCCATGGACTAGCGGAAACTACAATGAGCAGTTCTTC

v_call: TRBV18
j_call: TRBJ1-4
clone_size: NA
d_call: TRBD1
cdr3_aa: CASVRGLLDEKLFF
cdr3_nt: TGTGCCAGCGTCAGGGGGCTATTGGATGAAAAACTGTTTTTT

v_call: TRBV28
j_call: TRBJ2-1
clone_size: once
d_call: TRBD1
cdr3_aa: CASRSRTGGAWDEQFF
cdr3_nt: TGTGCCAGCAGGAGCAGGACAGGGGGCGCCTGGGATGAGCAGTTCTTC

v_call: TRBV11-2
j_call: TRBJ1-1
clone_size: NA
d_call: NA
cdr3_aa: CASSSGGGMVTEAFF
cdr3_nt: TGTGCCAGCAGCTCGGGGGGTGGGATGGTCACTGAAGCTTTCTTT

v_call: TRBV10-3
j_call: TRBJ2-7
clone_size: NA
d_call: TRBD1
cdr3_aa: CAISDPGTGIHEQYF
cdr3_nt: TGTGCCATCAGTGACCCCGGGACAGGGATCCACGAGCAGTACTTC

v_call: TRBV7-2
j_call: TRBJ2-7
clone_size: NA
d_call: TRBD2
cdr3_aa: CASSWTSGTYEQYF
cdr3_nt: TGTGCCAGCAGCTGGACTAGCGGGACCTACGAGCAGTACTTC

v_call: TRBV28
j_call: TRBJ1-5
clone_size: NA
d_call: NA
cdr3_aa: CASGSSNQPQHF
cdr3_nt: TGTGCCTCAGGTTCTAGCAATCAGCCCCAGCATTTT

v_call: TRBV15
j_call: TRBJ1-5
clone_size: NA
d_call: TRBD1
cdr3_aa: CATSRVRTGSQPQHF
cdr3_nt: TGTGCCACCAGCAGAGTGCGGACAGGGTCTCAGCCCCAGCATTTT

v_call: TRBV7-9
j_call: TRBJ1-2
clone_size: NA
d_call: NA
cdr3_aa: CASSLQFPTDYGYTF
cdr3_nt: TGTGCCAGCAGCCTACAGTTTCCTACTGACTATGGCTACACCTTC